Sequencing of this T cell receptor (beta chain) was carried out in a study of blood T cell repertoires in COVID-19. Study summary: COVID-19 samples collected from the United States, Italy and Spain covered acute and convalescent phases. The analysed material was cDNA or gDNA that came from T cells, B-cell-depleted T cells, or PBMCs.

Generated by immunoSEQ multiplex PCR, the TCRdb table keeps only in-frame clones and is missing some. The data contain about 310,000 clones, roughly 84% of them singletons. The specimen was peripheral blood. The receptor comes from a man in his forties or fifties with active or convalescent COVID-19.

CDR3 in DNA: TGTGCCAGCAGCGTAGAGGGAGGCCGGGGGGGCGTTTCTGGGGCCAACGTCCTGACTTTC. It yields the protein CASSVEGGRGGVSGANVLTF. V is TRBV9 and J is TRBJ2-6, with TRBD2 matching 8 bases. The CDR3 length is 20 residues. V shed 0 bases and J 1 base; nucleotides not matched to a gene: 12. Germline V gives CDR1 SGDLS, CDR2 YYNGEE.